This T cell receptor (beta chain) was identified in a study of T cell responses to AZD1222 COVID-19 vaccine. General study findings and limits: Vaccine-associated CD4 TCRs spanned spike, dominant at 160-218 and 743-854. It was only after the peak T cell response that any repertoires were sampled. The study identified only five to seven AZD1222 recipients as seropositive at baseline.

The germline V and J ends were trimmed by 0 bases and 1 base, with 10 bases remaining between them. The CDR3 loop spans 16 amino acids. Germline V CDR1 and CDR2: SGHDN, FVKESK. Repertoires were generated with immunoSEQ multiplex PCR, while TCRdb's copy carries only in-frame clones and drops some. The profile shows approximately 100,000 clones, about 89% of them singletons. This clone appeared a few times. Its antigen is not identified. The clonotype was recovered from an adult in good health. Sequenced here: peripheral blood, sampled on day 0 of AZD1222 vaccination. The rearrangement links TRBV14 to TRBJ2-4; D may be TRBD2 (6 bases). The CDR3 region has the DNA TGTGCCAGCAGCCAAGAAGTGGGGGGTGCCAAAAACATTCAGTACTTC. Its protein is CASSQEVGGAKNIQYF.